This T cell receptor beta chain was captured in a study of CD8+CD57+ T cells in acquired aplastic anemia (dated by TCRdb to the late 2010s). In the study overall: DNA extracted from sorted CD4+ and CD8+ cells had a mean of around 3 ug, with a range of about 0.19 to 30 ug. CD8+CD57+ expansion was defined as frequency above the mean frequency observed in healthy subjects. The investigation overall reported the following: Some 30 CD8+ CDR3 sequences were found to be shared between patients and controls, but these sequences appeared to be highly expressed in patients and within the immunodominant clones of the patients. No significant difference in CD8+ Simpson's diversity was found between patients and healthy controls (P=0.060).

Taken from cysteine to phenylalanine, the CDR3 has 15 residues. Solely the CDR3 DNA is kept, with 45 bases framed from the first base. At the junction V is shortened by 6 bases and J by 5 bases, with 15 bases in between. The germline V gene encodes CDR1 SGHDT and CDR2 YYEEEE. TCR beta VDJ combination and CDR3 sequence profiling used genomic DNA as the template. An Illumina HiSeq 2000 was the platform used for TCR repertoire sequencing. In the original analysis: TRBV/TRBJ rearrangement plots, CDR3 size and DJ length profiles, and Simpson's diversity index were used to evaluate the repertoires. The immunodominant clone was defined as the most abundant DNA sequence in deep sequencing data. CDR3 amino acid sequences were checked for sharing across subjects and were also compared against the VDJdb database and published repertoires. The public reads were reanalyzed by TCRdb: fastp trimming at Q25, MiXCR alignment, in-frame beta chains only. Rows with one shared CDR3 protein collapse into an entry with the most common genes and DNA. The V and J calls follow TCRdb's processing rather than the paper's. The table for this sample lists 150,000 to 200,000 distinct CDR3 sequences; roughly 50% of them were counted only once. About an eighth of the sample is in the top ten clones.

Turning to this clonotype: Its antigen is not yet known. No clone much larger than this one lies a single base away; base qualities are absent.

Patients chosen for sequencing had shown expansion of CD8+CD57+ cells by flow cytometry. Every patient had a diagnosis of severe acquired aplastic anemia based on International Study of Aplastic Anemia and Agranulocytosis and Camitta criteria. No patient had received any therapy when blood was sampled. In the study, sorted CD4+ and CD8+ blood T cells from patients with severe aplastic anemia and from healthy subjects underwent deep sequencing of TCR repertoires. In the USA, patient enrollment took place under clinicaltrials.gov protocols 00001620, 01623167, 00001397, 00071045, 00081523 and 00961064. Ficoll-Paque density gradient centrifugation was used to isolate peripheral blood mononuclear cells. CD4+ and CD8+ T cells were sorted by FACS or magnetic beads before DNA extraction.

In this chain, TRBV5-6 is recombined with TRBJ1-6; matching of 6 bases hints at TRBD1 as the D gene. The sequencing input was sorted CD4+, CD8+, or CD8+CD57+ T cells (not recorded which) from PBMCs. The sequence derives from a human donor with aplastic anemia. At the DNA level, the sequence is TGTGCCAGCAACCGGAGGACAGTCGATAATTCACCCCTCCACTTT. This yields the protein CASNRRTVDNSPLHF.